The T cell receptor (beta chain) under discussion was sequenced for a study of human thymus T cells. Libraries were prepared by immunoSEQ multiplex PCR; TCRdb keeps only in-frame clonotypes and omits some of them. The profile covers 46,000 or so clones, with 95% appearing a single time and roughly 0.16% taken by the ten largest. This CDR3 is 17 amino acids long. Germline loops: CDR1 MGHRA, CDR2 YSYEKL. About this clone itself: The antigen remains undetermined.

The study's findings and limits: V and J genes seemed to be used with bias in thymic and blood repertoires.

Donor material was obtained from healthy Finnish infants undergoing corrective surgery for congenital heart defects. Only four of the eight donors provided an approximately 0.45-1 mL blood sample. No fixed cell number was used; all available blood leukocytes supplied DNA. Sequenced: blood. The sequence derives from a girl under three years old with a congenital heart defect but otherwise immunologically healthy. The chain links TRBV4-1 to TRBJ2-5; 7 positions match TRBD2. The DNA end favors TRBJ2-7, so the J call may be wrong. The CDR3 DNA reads TGCGCCAGCAGCCAAGATACGGGACTAACCTCCGCCTACGAGCAGTACTTC. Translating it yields CASSQDTGLTSAYEQYF.